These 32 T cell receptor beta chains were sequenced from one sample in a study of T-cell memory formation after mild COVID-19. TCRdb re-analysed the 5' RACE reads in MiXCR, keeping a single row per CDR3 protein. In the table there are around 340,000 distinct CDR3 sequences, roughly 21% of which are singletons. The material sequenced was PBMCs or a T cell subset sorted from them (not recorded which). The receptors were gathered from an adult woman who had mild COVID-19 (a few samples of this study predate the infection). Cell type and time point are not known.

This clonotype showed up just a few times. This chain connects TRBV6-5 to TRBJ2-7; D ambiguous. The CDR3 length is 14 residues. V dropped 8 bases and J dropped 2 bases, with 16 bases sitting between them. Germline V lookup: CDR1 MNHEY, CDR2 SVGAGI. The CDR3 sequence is CASVKAIGPYEQYF. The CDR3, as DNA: TGTGCCAGCGTGAAGGCCATTGGACCCTACGAGCAGTACTTC.

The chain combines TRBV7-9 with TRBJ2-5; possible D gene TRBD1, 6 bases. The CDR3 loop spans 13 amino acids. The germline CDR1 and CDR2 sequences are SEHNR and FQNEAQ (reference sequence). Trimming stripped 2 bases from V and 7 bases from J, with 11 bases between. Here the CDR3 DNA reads TGTGCCAGCAGCTTACCAGGGGTGGCGACCCAGTACTTC. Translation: CASSLPGVATQYF. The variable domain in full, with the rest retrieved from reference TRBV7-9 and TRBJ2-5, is DTGVSQNPRHKITKRGQNVTFRCDPISEHNRLYWYRQTLGQGPEFLTYFQNEAQLEKSRLLSDRFSAERPKGSFSTLEIQRTEQGDSAMYLCASSLPGVATQYFGPGTRLLVL.

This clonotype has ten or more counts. The CDR3 DNA follows: TGCAGCGCCGCGGGAGTCGGGTACAATGAGCAGTTCTTC. It specifies CSAAGVGYNEQFF. The chain carries TRBV29-1 and TRBJ2-1; 7 positions agree with TRBD2. In germline, CDR1 is SQVTM, CDR2 ANQGSEA. J lost 4 bases, V lost 7 bases, and 7 bases had no gene match. The CDR3 loop spans 13 amino acids.

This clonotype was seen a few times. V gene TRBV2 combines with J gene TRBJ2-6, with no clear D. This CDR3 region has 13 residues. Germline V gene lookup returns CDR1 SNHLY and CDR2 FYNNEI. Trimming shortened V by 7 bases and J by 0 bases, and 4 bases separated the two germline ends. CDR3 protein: CASIGSGANVLTF. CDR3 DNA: TGTGCCAGCATCGGCTCTGGGGCCAACGTCCTGACTTTC.

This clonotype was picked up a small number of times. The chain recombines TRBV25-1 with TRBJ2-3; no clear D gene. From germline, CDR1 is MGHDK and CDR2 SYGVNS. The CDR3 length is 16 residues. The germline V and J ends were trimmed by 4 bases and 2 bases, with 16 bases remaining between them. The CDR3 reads CASSAVEEYYTDTQYF. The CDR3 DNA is TGTGCCAGCAGTGCCGTCGAGGAGTACTACACAGATACGCAGTATTTT.

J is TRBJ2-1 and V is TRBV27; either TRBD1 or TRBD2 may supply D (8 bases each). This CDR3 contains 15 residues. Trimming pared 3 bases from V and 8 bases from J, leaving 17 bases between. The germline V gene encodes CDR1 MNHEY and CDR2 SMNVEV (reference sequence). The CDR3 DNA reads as TGTGCCAGCAGTTTGATCTTAGCGGGACAGGATGAGCAGTTCTTC. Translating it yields CASSLILAGQDEQFF.

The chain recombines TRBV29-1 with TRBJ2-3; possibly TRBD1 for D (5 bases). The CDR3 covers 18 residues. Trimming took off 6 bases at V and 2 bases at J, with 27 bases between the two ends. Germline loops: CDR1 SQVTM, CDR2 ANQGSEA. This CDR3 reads CSVKGKLNKRKTTDTQYF. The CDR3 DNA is TGCAGCGTGAAGGGGAAACTAAATAAAAGAAAAACCACAGATACGCAGTATTTT.

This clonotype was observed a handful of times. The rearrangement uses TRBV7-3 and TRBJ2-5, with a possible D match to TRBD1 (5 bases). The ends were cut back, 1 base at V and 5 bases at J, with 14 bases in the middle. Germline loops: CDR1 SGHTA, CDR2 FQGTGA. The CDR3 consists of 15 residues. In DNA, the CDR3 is TGTGCCAGCAGCTTAAAAGGTTGGGGCGAGGAGACCCAGTACTTC. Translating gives CASSLKGWGEETQYF. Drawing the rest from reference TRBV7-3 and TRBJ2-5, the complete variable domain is GAGVSQTPSNKVTEKGKYVELRCDPISGHTALYWYRQSLGQGPEFLIYFQGTGAADDSGLPNDRFFAVRPEGSVSTLKIQRTERGDSAVYLCASSLKGWGEETQYFGPGTRLLVL.

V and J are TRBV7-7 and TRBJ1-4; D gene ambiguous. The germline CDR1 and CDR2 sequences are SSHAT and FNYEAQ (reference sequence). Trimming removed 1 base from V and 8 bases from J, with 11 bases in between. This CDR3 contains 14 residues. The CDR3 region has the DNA TGTGCCAGCAGCTTAGATGAAGGGTACGAAAAACTGTTTTTT. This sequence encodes CASSLDEGYEKLFF.

The CDR3 here is CASTRGLAGEQYF. CDR3 nucleotides: TGTGCCAGCACCAGGGGACTAGCGGGCGAGCAGTACTTC. This sequence joins TRBV9 and TRBJ2-7; 12 bases agree with TRBD2. CDR3 length: 13 residues. Germline V gives CDR1 SGDLS, CDR2 YYNGEE. Trimming took 6 bases from V and 6 from J; bases not matched to a gene: 4. The whole variable domain, remainder taken from reference TRBV9 and TRBJ2-7, is DSGVTQTPKHLITATGQRVTLRCSPRSGDLSVYWYQQSLDQGLQFLIQYYNGEERAKGNILERFSAQQFPDLHSELNLSSLELGDSALYFCASTRGLAGEQYFGPGTRLTVT.

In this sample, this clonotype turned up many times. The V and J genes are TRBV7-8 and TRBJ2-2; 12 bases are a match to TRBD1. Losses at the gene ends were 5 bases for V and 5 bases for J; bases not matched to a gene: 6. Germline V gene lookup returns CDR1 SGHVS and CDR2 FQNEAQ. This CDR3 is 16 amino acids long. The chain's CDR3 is CASSPRDRGRTGELFF. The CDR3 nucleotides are TGTGCCAGCAGCCCACGGGACAGGGGGCGGACCGGGGAGCTGTTTTTT.

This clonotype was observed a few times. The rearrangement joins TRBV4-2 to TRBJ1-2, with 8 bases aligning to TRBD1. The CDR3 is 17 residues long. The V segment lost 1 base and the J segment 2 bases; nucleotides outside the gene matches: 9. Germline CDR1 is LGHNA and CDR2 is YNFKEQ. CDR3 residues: CASSQGTGPLGNYGYTF. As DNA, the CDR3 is TGTGCCAGCAGCCAAGGGACAGGGCCCCTGGGGAACTATGGCTACACCTTC.

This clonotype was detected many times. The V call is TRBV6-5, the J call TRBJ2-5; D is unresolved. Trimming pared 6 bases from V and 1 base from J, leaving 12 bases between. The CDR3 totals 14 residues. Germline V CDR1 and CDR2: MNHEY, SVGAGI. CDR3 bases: TGTGCCAGCAGCTTCGGACGGGTCCAAGAGACCCAGTACTTC. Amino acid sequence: CASSFGRVQETQYF.

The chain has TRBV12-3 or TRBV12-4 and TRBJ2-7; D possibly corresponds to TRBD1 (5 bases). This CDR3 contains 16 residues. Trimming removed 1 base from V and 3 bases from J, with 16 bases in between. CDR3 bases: TGTGCCAGCAGTTTAGGGGGCCAGAAAGGGCTCTACGAGCAGTACTTC. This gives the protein CASSLGGQKGLYEQYF.

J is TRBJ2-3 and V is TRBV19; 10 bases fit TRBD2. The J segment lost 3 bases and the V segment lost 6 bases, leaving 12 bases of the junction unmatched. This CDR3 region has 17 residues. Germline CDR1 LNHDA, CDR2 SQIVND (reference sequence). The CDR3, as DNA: TGTGCCAGTAGAGACCTGGGAGTAGCGGGAGGAACAGATACGCAGTATTTT. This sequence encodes CASRDLGVAGGTDTQYF.

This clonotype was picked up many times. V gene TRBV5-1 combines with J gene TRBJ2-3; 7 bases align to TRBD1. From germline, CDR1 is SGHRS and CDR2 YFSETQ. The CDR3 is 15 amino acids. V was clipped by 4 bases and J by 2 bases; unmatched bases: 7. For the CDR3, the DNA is TGCGCCAGCAGCGTGCAAGGGGGCGACACAGATACGCAGTATTTT. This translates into CASSVQGGDTDTQYF. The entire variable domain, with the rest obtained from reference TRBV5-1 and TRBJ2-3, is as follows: KAGVTQTPRYLIKTRGQQVTLSCSPISGHRSVSWYQQTPGQGLQFLFEYFSETQRNKGNFPGRFSGRQFSNSRSEMNVSTLELGDSALYLCASSVQGGDTDTQYFGPGTRLTVL.

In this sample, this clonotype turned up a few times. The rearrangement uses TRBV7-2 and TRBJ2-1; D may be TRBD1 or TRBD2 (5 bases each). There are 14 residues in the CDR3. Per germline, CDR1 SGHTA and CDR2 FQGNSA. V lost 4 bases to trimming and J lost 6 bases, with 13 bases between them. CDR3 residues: CASSSGPSGNEQFF. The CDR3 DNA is TGTGCCAGCAGCTCGGGACCAAGCGGCAATGAGCAGTTCTTC.

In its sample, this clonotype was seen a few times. The CDR3 bases are TGTGCCAGCAGCCCAAGACGGGGCCAAAATGAAAAACTGTTTTTT. This codes for CASSPRRGQNEKLFF. This chain connects TRBV7-2 to TRBJ1-4; perhaps TRBD1 as D (5 bases). The CDR3 has 15 residues. Germline CDR1 SGHTA, CDR2 FQGNSA. Trimming took off 5 bases at V and 5 bases at J, with 15 bases between the two ends.

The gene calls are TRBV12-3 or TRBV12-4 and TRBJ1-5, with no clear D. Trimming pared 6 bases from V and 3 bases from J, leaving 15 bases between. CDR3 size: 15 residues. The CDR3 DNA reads TGTGCCAGCAGCCCCTTAGCTAATGCCAATCAGCCCCAGCATTTT. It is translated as CASSPLANANQPQHF.

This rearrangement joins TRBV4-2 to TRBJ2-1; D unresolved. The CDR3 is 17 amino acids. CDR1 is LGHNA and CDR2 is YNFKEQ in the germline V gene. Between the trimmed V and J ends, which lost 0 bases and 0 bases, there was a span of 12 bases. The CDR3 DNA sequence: TGTGCCAGCAGCCAAGACCCAGCCGGAAGCTCCTACAATGAGCAGTTCTTC. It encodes CASSQDPAGSSYNEQFF.

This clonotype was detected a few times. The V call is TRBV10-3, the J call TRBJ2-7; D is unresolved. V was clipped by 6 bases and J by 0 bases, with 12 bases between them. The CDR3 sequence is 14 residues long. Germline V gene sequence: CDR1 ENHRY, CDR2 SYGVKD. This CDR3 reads CAIRNSESSYEQYF. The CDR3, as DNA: TGTGCCATCAGAAACAGTGAGTCCTCCTACGAGCAGTACTTC.

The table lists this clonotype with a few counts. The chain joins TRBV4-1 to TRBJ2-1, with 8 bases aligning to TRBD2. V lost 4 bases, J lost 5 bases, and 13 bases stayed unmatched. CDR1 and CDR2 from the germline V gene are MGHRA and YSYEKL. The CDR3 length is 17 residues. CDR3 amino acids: CASSPLGRGGRNNEQFF. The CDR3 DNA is TGCGCCAGCAGCCCTCTGGGTCGGGGGGGCCGAAACAATGAGCAGTTCTTC.

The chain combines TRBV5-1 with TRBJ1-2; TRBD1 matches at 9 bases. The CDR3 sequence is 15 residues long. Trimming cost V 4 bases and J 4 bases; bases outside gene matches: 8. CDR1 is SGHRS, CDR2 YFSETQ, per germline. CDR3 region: CASSIPGTGTYGYTF. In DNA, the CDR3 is TGCGCCAGCAGCATCCCCGGGACAGGGACCTATGGCTACACCTTC. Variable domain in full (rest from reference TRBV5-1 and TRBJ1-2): KAGVTQTPRYLIKTRGQQVTLSCSPISGHRSVSWYQQTPGQGLQFLFEYFSETQRNKGNFPGRFSGRQFSNSRSEMNVSTLELGDSALYLCASSIPGTGTYGYTFGSGTRLTVV.

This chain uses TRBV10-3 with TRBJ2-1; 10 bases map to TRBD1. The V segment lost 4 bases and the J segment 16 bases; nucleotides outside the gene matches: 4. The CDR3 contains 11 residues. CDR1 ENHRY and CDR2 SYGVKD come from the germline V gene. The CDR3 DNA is TGTGCCATCAGTGGCGGGACAGGGGTCTTCTTC. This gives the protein CAISGGTGVFF.

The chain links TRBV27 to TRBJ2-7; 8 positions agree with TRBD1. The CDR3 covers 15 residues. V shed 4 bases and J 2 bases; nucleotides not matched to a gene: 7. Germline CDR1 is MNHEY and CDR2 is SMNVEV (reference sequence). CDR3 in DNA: TGTGCCAGCAGTTCAAGACAGGGGAAACCCTACGAGCAGTACTTC. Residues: CASSSRQGKPYEQYF.

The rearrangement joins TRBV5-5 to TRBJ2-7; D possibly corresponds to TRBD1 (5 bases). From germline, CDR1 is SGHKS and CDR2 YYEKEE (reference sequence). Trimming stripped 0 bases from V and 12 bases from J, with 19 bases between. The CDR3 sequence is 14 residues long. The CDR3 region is CASSLVTELQRGYF. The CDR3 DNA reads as TGTGCCAGCAGCTTGGTGACGGAGCTCCAAAGGGGGTACTTC.

CDR3 in DNA: TGCAGTGCTCAGAGGGTCAGCAATCAGCCCCAGCATTTT. The encoded protein is CSAQRVSNQPQHF. The V gene is TRBV20-1, the J gene TRBJ1-5; D is unresolved. The germline V and J ends were trimmed by 5 bases and 1 base, with 9 bases remaining between them. Looked up from germline, CDR1 is DFQATT and CDR2 is SNEGSKA (reference sequence). This CDR3 spans 13 amino acids.

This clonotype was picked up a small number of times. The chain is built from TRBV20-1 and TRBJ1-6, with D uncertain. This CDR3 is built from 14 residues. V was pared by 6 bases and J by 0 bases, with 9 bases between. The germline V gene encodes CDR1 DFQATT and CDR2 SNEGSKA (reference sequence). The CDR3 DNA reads TGCAGTGCCCCGATGAGCTCCTATAATTCACCCCTCCACTTT. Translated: CSAPMSSYNSPLHF.

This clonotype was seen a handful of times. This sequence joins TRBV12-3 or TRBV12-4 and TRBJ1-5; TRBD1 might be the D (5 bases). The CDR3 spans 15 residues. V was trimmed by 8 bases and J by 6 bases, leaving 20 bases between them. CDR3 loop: CASGSVRTRGQPQHF. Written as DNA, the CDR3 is TGTGCCAGCGGCTCCGTGAGGACAAGGGGTCAGCCCCAGCATTTT.

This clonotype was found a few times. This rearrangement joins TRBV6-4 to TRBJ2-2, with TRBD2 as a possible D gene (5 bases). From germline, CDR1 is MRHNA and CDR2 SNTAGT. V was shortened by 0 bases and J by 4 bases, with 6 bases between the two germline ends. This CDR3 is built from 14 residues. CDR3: CASSDSLGTGELFF. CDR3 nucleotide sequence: TGTGCCAGCAGTGACTCACTAGGCACCGGGGAGCTGTTTTTT.

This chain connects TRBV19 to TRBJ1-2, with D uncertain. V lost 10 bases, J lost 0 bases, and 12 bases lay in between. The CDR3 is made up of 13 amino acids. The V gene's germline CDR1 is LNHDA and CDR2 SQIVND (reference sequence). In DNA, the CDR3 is TGTGCCACCACCGGAAAGCCTAACTATGGCTACACCTTC. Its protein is CATTGKPNYGYTF.

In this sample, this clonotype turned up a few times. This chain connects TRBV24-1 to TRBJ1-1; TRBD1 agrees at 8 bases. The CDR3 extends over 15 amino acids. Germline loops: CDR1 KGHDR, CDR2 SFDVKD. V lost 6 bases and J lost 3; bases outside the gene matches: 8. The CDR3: CATSTGQGIDTEAFF. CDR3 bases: TGTGCCACCAGTACTGGACAGGGTATCGACACTGAAGCTTTCTTT.